Described below is a single T cell receptor beta chain sequence and its context. Its antigen is unknown. These data are taken from a study of post-analysis software for immune sequencing data. This CDR3 contains 11 residues. V lost 0 bases, J lost 8 bases, and 5 bases lay in between. The V gene's germline CDR1 is DFQATT and CDR2 SNEGSKA (reference sequence). General study results and limits: The study found significantly lower normalized Chao1 diversity in multiple sclerosis patients than in controls. TRBV segments more frequent in patients than in controls numbered roughly 5 and included TRBV5-6, TRBV5-1 and TRBV20-1.

Unique molecular identifiers tagged the TCR beta cDNA libraries. TCRdb processed the PCR reads anew with MiXCR; each CDR3 protein has one entry. The sample includes around 770,000 distinct CDR3 sequences, 40% to 55% seen only once; the top ten take over 4.5%. The chain has TRBV20-1 and TRBJ2-1; D ambiguous. The sequenced sample consisted of blood. This sequence was found in a girl between 5 and 17 years old with multiple sclerosis. The chain's CDR3 is CSARDSDEQFF. The CDR3 nucleotides are TGCAGTGCTAGAGACAGCGATGAGCAGTTCTTC.